This T cell receptor (beta chain) originates from a study of CD8+ T cells in alopecia areata. This clone was counted a single time. Following RNA extraction, reverse transcription yielded cDNA that acted as the sequencing template. Assay: immunoSEQ multiplex PCR; the TCRdb copy retains only in-frame clones and omits some. This sample yields about 150,000 clones, of which roughly 61% are seen a single time; under 8% belongs to the top ten. Both peripheral blood and punch biopsies of lesional scalp skin were obtained from patients who had alopecia areata. This TCR was sampled from a human donor with alopecia areata. The material was CD4+ T cells sorted from blood, obtained at week 0.

For the CDR3, the DNA is TGCGCCAGCAGCCCCCTACAGGGAAGGAACACTGAAGCTTTCTTT. Translated, it gives CASSPLQGRNTEAFF. The J gene is TRBJ1-1, the V gene TRBV5-1, with D possibly matching TRBD1 (6 bases). V lost 4 bases to trimming and J lost 1 base, with 14 bases between them. The length of the CDR3 is 15 residues. The V gene's germline CDR1 is SGHRS and CDR2 YFSETQ.